This TCR beta chain was retrieved from a study of blood T cell repertoires in COVID-19. Across the whole study: Acute-phase and convalescent COVID-19 samples originated in the United States, Italy and Spain. PBMCs, B-cell-depleted T cells, or T cells provided the cDNA or gDNA that made up the material.

The authors' processing: For nucleated cells, counts were estimated from reference gene primer amplification. Here immunoSEQ multiplex PCR was the method, and the copy in TCRdb shows in-frame clones only, minus some. V and J calls and clone size are those listed in that table; D and trimming were worked out from the DNA. The data show 200,000 to 250,000 clones, approximately 82% seen once. The V and J ends lost 4 bases and 0 bases respectively, with 7 bases between them. Germline V lookup: CDR1 MDHEN, CDR2 SYDVKM. This CDR3 region has 14 residues. The sample taken for sequencing was peripheral blood. This sequence originates from a young woman with acute or convalescent COVID-19. The chain couples TRBV28 to TRBJ2-4, with D uncertain. Written as DNA, the CDR3 is TGTGCCAGCAGTTCTTCTCTAGCCAAAAACATTCAGTACTTC. Residues: CASSSSLAKNIQYF.